These 30 T cell receptor beta chains came from one sample sequenced in a study of long-term antiretroviral therapy in people with HIV. At survey level, the immunoSEQ assay was run in its v3.0 version. TCRdb's copy holds only in-frame clones and misses some; the assay was immunoSEQ multiplex PCR. The sample has around 43,000 clones, approximately 94% seen once. Sequenced material: unsorted PBMCs, taken approximately 9.1 years after starting antiretroviral therapy. These receptors all stem from a man in his thirties or forties with HIV.

This clone appeared a single time. This chain uses TRBV7-9 with TRBJ1-2, with 9 bases fitting TRBD1. V lost 5 bases and J lost 9; bases outside the gene matches: 10. CDR3 length equals 14 residues. Germline CDR1 SEHNR, CDR2 FQNEAQ (reference sequence). Written as DNA, the CDR3 is TGTGCCAGCAGCCCTAGTAAGACAGGGGGAAGCTACACCTTC. Its translation: CASSPSKTGGSYTF.

The chain joins TRBV6-5 to TRBJ2-5; D gene unclear. CDR3 length: 13 residues. CDR1 and CDR2 (germline): MNHEY, SVGAGI. Trimming stripped 2 bases from V and 5 bases from J, with 9 bases between. CDR3 nucleotide sequence: TGTGCCAGCAGTTACGGGTTTTTCGAGACCCAGTACTTC. Its protein is CASSYGFFETQYF.

This sequence joins TRBV16 and TRBJ2-2; D remains ambiguous. Germline values: CDR1 KGHSY, CDR2 FQNENV. Trimming shortened V by 5 bases and J by 4 bases, and 8 bases separated the two germline ends. CDR3 size: 13 residues. The CDR3 nucleotides are TGTGCCAGCAGCACCCGAGTCACCGGGGAGCTGTTTTTT. Amino acid sequence: CASSTRVTGELFF.

This chain joins TRBV7-6 and TRBJ2-2; D not resolved. The ends were cut back, 2 bases at V and 5 bases at J, with 6 bases in the middle. Germline V lookup: CDR1 SGHVS, CDR2 FNYEAQ. The CDR3 is 13 amino acids. The CDR3 DNA reads TGTGCCAGCAGCTTAATGGGTACCGGGGAGCTGTTTTTT. Amino acids: CASSLMGTGELFF.

J is TRBJ1-5 and V is TRBV5-1, with 7 bases fitting TRBD1. Germline CDR1 and CDR2: SGHRS and YFSETQ. The CDR3 runs to 13 residues. J was trimmed by 7 bases and V by 5 bases; bases with no gene match: 6. The CDR3 here is CASSTGEGQPQHF. Here the CDR3 DNA reads TGCGCCAGCAGTACAGGGGAGGGGCAGCCCCAGCATTTT. The full variable domain, its missing parts supplied by reference TRBV5-1 and TRBJ1-5, is KAGVTQTPRYLIKTRGQQVTLSCSPISGHRSVSWYQQTPGQGLQFLFEYFSETQRNKGNFPGRFSGRQFSNSRSEMNVSTLELGDSALYLCASSTGEGQPQHFGDGTRLSIL.

This clone was seen a few times. V gene TRBV6-5 combines with J gene TRBJ1-5; the D is unclear. The CDR3 covers 15 residues. The V end was cut by 0 bases, the J end by 0 bases, with 6 bases between. Germline V gives CDR1 MNHEY, CDR2 SVGAGI. This CDR3 is CASSYSRYSNQPQHF. The CDR3, as DNA: TGTGCCAGCAGTTACTCACGATATAGCAATCAGCCCCAGCATTTT.

The V gene is TRBV15, the J gene TRBJ1-2, with no clear D. This CDR3 contains 12 residues. Germline-derived CDR1 and CDR2 are LNHNV and YYDKDF (reference sequence). Trimming took off 0 bases at V and 8 bases at J, with 7 bases between the two ends. CDR3 protein: CATSRDQTGYTF. The CDR3 DNA reads as TGTGCCACCAGCAGAGATCAGACGGGCTACACCTTC.

This clone was seen just once. J is TRBJ2-3 and V is TRBV2; D might be TRBD1 (6 bases). Trimming shortened V by 3 bases and J by 1 base, and 14 bases separated the two germline ends. The length of the CDR3 is 16 residues. Germline CDR1 is SNHLY and CDR2 is FYNNEI. The CDR3: CASSDRLKGGTDTQYF. Here the CDR3 DNA reads TGTGCCAGCAGTGATAGACTAAAGGGGGGCACAGATACGCAGTATTTT.

This chain links TRBV6-1 with TRBJ1-4; no clear D. CDR3 size: 14 residues. In germline, CDR1 is MNHNS, CDR2 SASEGT. Trimming cost V 6 bases and J 8 bases, with 16 bases left between them. In nucleotides, the CDR3 is TGTGCCAGCAGCCCGGGAGGGTTTTGGGAAAAACTGTTTTTT. This codes for CASSPGGFWEKLFF.

This clone was counted a single time. For the CDR3, the DNA is TGTGCCAGCAGCTTTAGTGGGACCAGCACAGATACGCAGTATTTT. This translates into CASSFSGTSTDTQYF. The rearrangement uses TRBV11-2 and TRBJ2-3; possibly TRBD1 or TRBD2 for D (5 bases each). CDR1 SGHAT and CDR2 FQNNGV come from the germline V gene. V shed 3 bases and J shed 0 bases, with 10 bases lying between them. The CDR3 has 15 amino acids. The full variable domain, with the rest looked up from reference TRBV11-2 and TRBJ2-3, is EAGVAQSPRYKIIEKRQSVAFWCNPISGHATLYWYQQILGQGPKLLIQFQNNGVVDDSQLPKDRFSAERLKGVDSTLKIQPAKLEDSAVYLCASSFSGTSTDTQYFGPGTRLTVL.

This clone was seen just once. The rearrangement links TRBV5-1 to TRBJ2-1; maybe TRBD1 (5 bases). Per germline, CDR1 SGHRS and CDR2 YFSETQ. CDR3 length: 13 residues. CDR3 bases: TGCGTTTCTCGCCAGGGATGGGGCAATGAGCAGTTCTTC. The encoded protein is CVSRQGWGNEQFF.

The chain employs TRBV28 and TRBJ1-2; D not certain. V dropped 1 base and J dropped 4 bases, with 7 bases sitting between them. CDR1 is MDHEN and CDR2 is SYDVKM in the germline V gene. This CDR3 spans 13 amino acids. For the CDR3, the DNA is TGTGCCAGCAGTTTATTCTCCATCTATGGCTACACCTTC. This encodes CASSLFSIYGYTF.

The gene calls are TRBV28 and TRBJ1-2, with D perhaps matching TRBD1 (5 bases). Germline values: CDR1 MDHEN, CDR2 SYDVKM. The CDR3 length is 14 residues. The V end lost 8 bases, the J end lost 4 bases, and 17 bases lay between the germline ends. CDR3 sequence: CASGGAGGTYGYTF. The CDR3 DNA follows: TGTGCCAGCGGCGGAGCTGGGGGGACCTATGGCTACACCTTC.

This chain connects TRBV13 to TRBJ2-7; D not resolved. V shed 3 bases and J shed 2 bases, with 5 bases lying between them. This CDR3 is 12 amino acids long. Looked up from germline, CDR1 is PRHDT and CDR2 is FYEKMQ (reference sequence). The CDR3 reads CASSFEAYEQYF. The CDR3 DNA reads as TGTGCCAGCAGCTTCGAAGCCTACGAGCAGTACTTC.

The V and J genes are TRBV30 and TRBJ2-7; D is possibly TRBD2 (6 bases). Germline V lookup: CDR1 GTSNPN, CDR2 SVGIG (reference sequence). This CDR3 has 13 residues. V shed 3 bases and J shed 2 bases, with 11 bases lying between them. In DNA, the CDR3 is TGTGCCTGGAGCGCCGGGGGACCCTACGAGCAGTACTTC. Translation gives CAWSAGGPYEQYF.

The chain carries TRBV25-1 and TRBJ2-7, with D possibly matching TRBD1 (5 bases). CDR3 size: 15 residues. The germline CDR1 and CDR2 sequences are MGHDK and SYGVNS. Between the trimmed V and J ends, which lost 4 bases and 5 bases, there was a span of 18 bases. The DNA for the CDR3 is TGTGCCAGCAGTGCTGATGGGCATAGGGGCAACGAGCAGTACTTC. Protein sequence: CASSADGHRGNEQYF.

CDR3: CASRGLGGLGAQYF. For the CDR3, the DNA is TGTGCCAGCAGGGGGCTGGGTGGTTTAGGGGCCCAGTACTTC. The gene calls are TRBV2 and TRBJ2-5; D might be TRBD1 (5 bases). Germline-derived CDR1 and CDR2 are SNHLY and FYNNEI. With 6 bases removed from V and 9 bases from J, the gap between germline ends came to 20 bases. The CDR3 length is 14 residues.

The chain recombines TRBV5-5 with TRBJ1-1; unclear D gene. Germline CDR1 and CDR2: SGHKS and YYEKEE (reference sequence). This CDR3 has 14 residues. V lost 2 bases and J lost 4, with 12 bases in between. CDR3 sequence reads: CASSFLPEGTEAFF. In nucleotides, the CDR3 is TGTGCCAGCAGCTTTCTTCCGGAGGGCACTGAAGCTTTCTTT. The whole variable domain, remainder taken from reference TRBV5-5 and TRBJ1-1, is DAGVTQSPTHLIKTRGQQVTLRCSPISGHKSVSWYQQVLGQGPQFIFQYYEKEERGRGNFPDRFSARQFPNYSSELNVNALLLGDSALYLCASSFLPEGTEAFFGQGTRLTVV.

This sequence joins TRBV7-6 and TRBJ1-2; D might be TRBD1 (6 bases). The CDR3 spans 16 residues. Germline CDR1 SGHVS, CDR2 FNYEAQ. V was shortened by 4 bases and J by 8 bases, with 23 bases between the two germline ends. The CDR3 spells CASSSGGGAGAGGYTF. The CDR3 coding sequence is TGTGCCAGCAGCTCCGGTGGAGGTGCAGGGGCAGGAGGCTACACCTTC.

The chain joins TRBV28 to TRBJ1-2; D is perhaps TRBD1 (6 bases). The CDR3 runs 13 residues. V was clipped by 6 bases and J by 3 bases, with 11 bases between them. Germline CDR1 MDHEN, CDR2 SYDVKM. In nucleotides, the CDR3 is TGTGCCAGCAGACAGGGTATCGACTATGGCTACACCTTC. Translating it yields CASRQGIDYGYTF.

V and J are TRBV5-1 and TRBJ2-6; D remains ambiguous. This CDR3 region has 15 residues. Germline V CDR1 and CDR2: SGHRS, YFSETQ. V lost 0 bases to trimming and J lost 4 bases, with 8 bases between them. The CDR3 protein is CASSLADPGANVLTF. The CDR3 coding sequence is TGCGCCAGCAGCTTGGCAGACCCCGGGGCCAACGTCCTGACTTTC.

The chain couples TRBV5-6 to TRBJ2-5; no definite D call. CDR1 and CDR2 (germline): SGHDT, YYEEEE. Deletions cut 4 bases from V and 1 base from J, with 11 bases between. The length of the CDR3 is 14 residues. In DNA form, the CDR3 reads TGTGCCAGCAGCAGGTACATCATCCAAGAGACCCAGTACTTC. Its protein is CASSRYIIQETQYF. The whole variable domain, filled in from reference TRBV5-6 and TRBJ2-5, reads DAGVTQSPTHLIKTRGQQVTLRCSPKSGHDTVSWYQQALGQGPQFIFQYYEEEERQRGNFPDRFSGHQFPNYSSELNVNALLLGDSALYLCASSRYIIQETQYFGPGTRLLVL.

This chain links TRBV6-1 with TRBJ1-2; 9 nucleotides line up with TRBD1. With 2 bases clipped from V and 8 bases from J, the junction kept 6 bases outside the gene matches. CDR1 and CDR2 (germline): MNHNS, SASEGT. This CDR3 has 14 amino acids. In DNA form, the CDR3 reads TGTGCCAGCAGTGAACAGGTACAGGGGGCCGGCTACACCTTC. Residues: CASSEQVQGAGYTF.

The rearrangement uses TRBV4-1 and TRBJ2-1; D not resolved. Germline-derived CDR1 and CDR2 are MGHRA and YSYEKL. Trimming removed 5 bases at V and 12 bases at J, with 11 bases between. This CDR3 contains 11 residues. CDR3 nucleotide sequence: TGCGCCAGCAGCTCCGATGGTCCGCAGTTCTTC. Its protein product is CASSSDGPQFF.

The genes are TRBV19 and TRBJ1-2, with TRBD1 as a possible D gene (6 bases). Trimming cost V 6 bases and J 6 bases, with 23 bases left between them. The CDR3 is 16 residues long. Germline V lookup: CDR1 LNHDA, CDR2 SQIVND (reference sequence). CDR3 in DNA: TGTGCCAGTAGGGAGATCGGCCGGGGGGCTAGCGATGGCTACACCTTC. Its protein is CASREIGRGASDGYTF.

The chain combines TRBV28 with TRBJ1-2, with a possible D match to TRBD1 (6 bases). The CDR3 consists of 15 residues. Trimming pared 7 bases from V and 2 bases from J, leaving 17 bases between. In germline, CDR1 is MDHEN, CDR2 SYDVKM. CDR3: CASTSGQGLNYGYTF. CDR3 sequence (DNA): TGTGCCAGCACCTCGGGACAAGGACTAAACTATGGCTACACCTTC.

V and J are TRBV6-5 and TRBJ1-4, with 7 nucleotides matching TRBD1. The CDR3 consists of 16 residues. CDR1 MNHEY and CDR2 SVGAGI come from the germline V gene. V was clipped by 2 bases and J by 3 bases; unmatched bases: 6. CDR3 protein: CASSYSRDSANEKLFF. CDR3 DNA sequence: TGTGCCAGCAGTTACAGTCGGGACAGCGCTAATGAAAAACTGTTTTTT.

V gene TRBV2 combines with J gene TRBJ2-1; no clear D gene. This CDR3 is 15 amino acids long. Between the trimmed V and J ends, which lost 6 bases and 4 bases, there was a span of 16 bases. Germline V CDR1 and CDR2: SNHLY, FYNNEI. The DNA of the CDR3 is TGTGCCAGCAGAGCGATTCCTTCGACTTACAATGAGCAGTTCTTC. Residues: CASRAIPSTYNEQFF.

This chain joins TRBV4-1 and TRBJ1-5; no clear D gene. The ends were cut back, 1 base at V and 3 bases at J, with 19 bases in the middle. The CDR3 spans 18 residues. CDR1 and CDR2 (germline): MGHRA, YSYEKL. CDR3 nucleotides: TGCGCCAGCAGCCAAGGATTCCCGGGAGTTAGGGACAATCAGCCCCAGCATTTT. This sequence encodes CASSQGFPGVRDNQPQHF.

This chain connects TRBV27 to TRBJ2-3, with 10 bases aligning to TRBD2. The CDR3 spans 16 residues. The V segment lost 6 bases and the J segment 3 bases; nucleotides outside the gene matches: 9. The germline CDR1 and CDR2 sequences are MNHEY and SMNVEV (reference sequence). This chain's CDR3 is CASSPPPGLATDTQYF. The CDR3 nucleotides are TGTGCCAGCAGCCCTCCCCCGGGACTAGCGACAGATACGCAGTATTTT.